This record looks at one T cell receptor beta chain sequence and its context. What it recognizes is unknown. The data derive from a study of T cells in localized non-small cell lung cancer. Notes on the study in general: Heterogeneity remains possible because sequencing was limited to only one tumor region. Highest T cell clonality was seen in uninvolved adjacent lung, surpassing that measured in tumor. There were a median 57 of the top 100 tumor clones appearing in adjacent lung.

Libraries were prepared by immunoSEQ multiplex PCR; TCRdb keeps only in-frame clonotypes and omits some of them. Here the sample spans 70,000 to 75,000 clones, approximately 84% being singletons. Trimming removed 3 bases from V and 3 bases from J, with 9 bases in between. Germline CDR1 is MGHRA and CDR2 is YSYEKL. CDR3 length: 14 amino acids. The clonotype originates from a female donor at least 60 years old with stage I lung adenocarcinoma. The input for sequencing was peripheral blood, taken before any cancer treatment. V is TRBV4-1 and J is TRBJ1-5; D might be TRBD1 (6 bases). The CDR3, as DNA: TGCGCCAGCAGCCAGGCAGGGGCCAATCAGCCCCAGCATTTT. This translates into CASSQAGANQPQHF.